This T cell receptor beta chain emerged from a study of EBV T-cell therapy then PD-1 blockade in nasopharyngeal carcinoma. Germline V gives CDR1 SEHNR, CDR2 FQNEAQ (reference sequence). V dropped 3 bases and J dropped 3 bases, with 14 bases sitting between them. CDR3 length: 15 amino acids. Details on this clone: Its antigen is as yet unknown.

Treatment reported: AdE1-LMPpoly-expanded autologous EBV-specific T-cell therapy followed by anti-PD-1 nivolumab. This table comes from immunoSEQ multiplex PCR, and its TCRdb copy is limited to in-frame clones, with some not included. The sample records under 30,000 clones, 84% being singletons. V and J are TRBV7-9 and TRBJ1-1; D is uncertain. This material consisted of CD8+ T cells from blood, taken at roughly day 60 from a patient whose treatment included autologous EBV-specific T cells and nivolumab. This clonotype originated in a man between 40 and 49 years old with nasopharyngeal carcinoma. The CDR3 region is CASSFSTGVHTEAFF. CDR3 nucleotide sequence: TGTGCCAGCAGCTTTTCCACGGGAGTACACACTGAAGCTTTCTTT.